This T cell receptor beta chain was retrieved from a study of T cell responses to AZD1222 COVID-19 vaccine. General study findings and limits: Donors, mostly white British, included more females; clonal diversity was possibly underestimated. Recipients of AZD1222 seropositive at baseline numbered only 5 to 7. The CD4 TCRs associated with vaccination extended across spike and predominated at 160-218 and 743-854.

The germline V and J ends were trimmed by 7 bases and 3 bases, with 13 bases remaining between them. Germline assignment: CDR1 MNHEY and CDR2 SVGAGI. The CDR3 extends over 13 amino acids. Profiled with immunoSEQ multiplex PCR; TCRdb holds only in-frame clones, not every one. The repertoire holds some 120,000 clones, with about 89% as singletons. As concerns this clone: As yet, its antigen is unknown.

This sequence originates from an adult in good health. The source was peripheral blood, collected on day 0 of AZD1222 vaccination. The V call is TRBV6-5, the J call TRBJ2-7; tentatively, D is TRBD1 (5 bases). The CDR3 loop reads CASTYGHHYEQYF. The CDR3 DNA is TGTGCCAGCACATATGGACACCACTACGAGCAGTACTTC.